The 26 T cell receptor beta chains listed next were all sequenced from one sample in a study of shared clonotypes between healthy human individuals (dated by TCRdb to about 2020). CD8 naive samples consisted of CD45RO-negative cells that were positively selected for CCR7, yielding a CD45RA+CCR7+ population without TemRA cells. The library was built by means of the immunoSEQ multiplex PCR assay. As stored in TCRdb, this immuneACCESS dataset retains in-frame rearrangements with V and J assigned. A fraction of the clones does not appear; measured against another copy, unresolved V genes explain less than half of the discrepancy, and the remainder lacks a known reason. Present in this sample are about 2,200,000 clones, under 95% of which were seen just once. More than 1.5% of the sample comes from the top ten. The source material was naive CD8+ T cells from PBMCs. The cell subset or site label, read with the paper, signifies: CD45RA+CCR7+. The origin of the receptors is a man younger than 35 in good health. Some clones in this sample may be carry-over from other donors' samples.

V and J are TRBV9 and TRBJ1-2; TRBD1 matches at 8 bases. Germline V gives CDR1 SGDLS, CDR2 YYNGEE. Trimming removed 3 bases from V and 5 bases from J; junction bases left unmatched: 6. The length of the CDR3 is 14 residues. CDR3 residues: CASSGQGTWYGYTF. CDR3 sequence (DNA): TGTGCCAGCAGCGGACAGGGGACCTGGTATGGCTACACCTTC.

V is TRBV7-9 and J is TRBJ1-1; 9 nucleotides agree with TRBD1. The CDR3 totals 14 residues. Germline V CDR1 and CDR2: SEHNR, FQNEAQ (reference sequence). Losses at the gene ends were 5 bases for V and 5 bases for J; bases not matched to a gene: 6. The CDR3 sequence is CASSETGGPTEAFF. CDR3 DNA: TGTGCCAGCAGCGAAACAGGGGGCCCAACTGAAGCTTTCTTT.

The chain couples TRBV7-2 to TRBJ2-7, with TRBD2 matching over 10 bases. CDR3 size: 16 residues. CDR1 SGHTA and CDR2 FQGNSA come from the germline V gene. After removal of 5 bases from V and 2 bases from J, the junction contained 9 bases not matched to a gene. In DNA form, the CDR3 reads TGTGCCAGCAGCCCCACCCTAGCGGGAGAGACCTACGAGCAGTACTTC. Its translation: CASSPTLAGETYEQYF. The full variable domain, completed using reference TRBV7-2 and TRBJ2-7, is GAGVSQSPSNKVTEKGKDVELRCDPISGHTALYWYRQSLGQGLEFLIYFQGNSAPDKSGLPSDRFSAERTGGSVSTLTIQRTQQEDSAVYLCASSPTLAGETYEQYFGPGTRLTVT.

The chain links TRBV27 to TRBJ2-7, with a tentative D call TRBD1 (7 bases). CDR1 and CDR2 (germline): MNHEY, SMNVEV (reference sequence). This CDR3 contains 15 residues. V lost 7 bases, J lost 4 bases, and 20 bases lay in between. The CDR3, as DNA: TGTGCCAGCACCTTCACCGGGGGACAGAAATACGAGCAGTACTTC. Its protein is CASTFTGGQKYEQYF.

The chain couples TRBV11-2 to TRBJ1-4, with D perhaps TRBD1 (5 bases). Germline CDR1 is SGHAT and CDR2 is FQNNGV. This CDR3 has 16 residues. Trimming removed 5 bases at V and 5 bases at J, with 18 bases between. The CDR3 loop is CASSDGDSGLNEKLFF. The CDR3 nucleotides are TGTGCCAGCAGCGACGGAGACAGTGGGCTCAATGAAAAACTGTTTTTT.

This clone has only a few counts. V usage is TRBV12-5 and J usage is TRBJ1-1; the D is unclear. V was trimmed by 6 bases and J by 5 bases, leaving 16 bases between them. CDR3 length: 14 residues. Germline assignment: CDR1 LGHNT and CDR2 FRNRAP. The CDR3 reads CASGPSPVETEAFF. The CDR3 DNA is TGTGCTAGTGGCCCCTCCCCGGTAGAGACTGAAGCTTTCTTT.

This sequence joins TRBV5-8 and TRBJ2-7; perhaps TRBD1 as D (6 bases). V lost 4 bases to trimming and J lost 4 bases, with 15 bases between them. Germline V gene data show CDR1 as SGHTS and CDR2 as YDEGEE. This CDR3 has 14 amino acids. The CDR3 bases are TGTGCCAGCAGCCTCCTCGACAGGCTTTACGAGCAGTACTTC. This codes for CASSLLDRLYEQYF.

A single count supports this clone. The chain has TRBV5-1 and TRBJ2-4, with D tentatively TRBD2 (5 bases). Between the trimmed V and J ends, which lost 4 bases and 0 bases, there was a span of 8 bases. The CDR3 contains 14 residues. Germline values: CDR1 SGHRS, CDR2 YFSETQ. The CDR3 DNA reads TGCGCCAGCAGCCCGGGAATAGCCAAAAACATTCAGTACTTC. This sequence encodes CASSPGIAKNIQYF.

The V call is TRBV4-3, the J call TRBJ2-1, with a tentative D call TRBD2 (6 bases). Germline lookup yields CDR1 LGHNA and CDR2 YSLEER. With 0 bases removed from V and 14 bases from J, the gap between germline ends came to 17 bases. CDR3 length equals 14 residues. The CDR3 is CASSQDHALGGEFF. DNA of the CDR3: TGCGCCAGCAGCCAAGATCACGCGTTGGGGGGAGAGTTCTTC.

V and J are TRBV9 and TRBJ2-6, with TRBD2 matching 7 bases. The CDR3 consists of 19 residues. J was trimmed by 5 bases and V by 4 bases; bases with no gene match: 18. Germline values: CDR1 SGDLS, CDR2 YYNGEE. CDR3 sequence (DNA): TGTGCCAGCAGCCGGGAGGATGAGGGGTCCGCCGTCTGGGCCAACGTCCTGACTTTC. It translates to CASSREDEGSAVWANVLTF.

The CDR3 spells CASSPKTGQASYGYTF. As DNA, the CDR3 is TGTGCCAGCAGCCCAAAGACCGGACAGGCCTCCTATGGCTACACCTTC. The gene calls are TRBV7-9 and TRBJ1-2; TRBD1 agrees at 7 bases. The trim removed 5 bases at V and 4 bases at J, leaving 13 bases unmatched. Germline CDR1 and CDR2: SEHNR and FQNEAQ (reference sequence). The CDR3 extends over 16 amino acids.

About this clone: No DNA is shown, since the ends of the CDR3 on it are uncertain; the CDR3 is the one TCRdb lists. The CDR3 reads CASSTSTSGSTHEQFF. The chain recombines TRBV27 with TRBJ2-1; TRBD2 was called by the table and not checked on the DNA. The CDR3 comprises 16 residues, both ends counted. The germline V gene has CDR1 MNHEY and CDR2 SMNVEV (reference sequence).

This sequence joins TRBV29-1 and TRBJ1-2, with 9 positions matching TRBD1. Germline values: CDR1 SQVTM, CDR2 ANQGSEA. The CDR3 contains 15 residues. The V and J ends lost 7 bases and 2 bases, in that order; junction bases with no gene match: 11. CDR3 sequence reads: CSGRDSGTGNYGYTF. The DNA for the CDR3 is TGCAGCGGTCGGGATTCCGGGACAGGGAACTATGGCTACACCTTC.

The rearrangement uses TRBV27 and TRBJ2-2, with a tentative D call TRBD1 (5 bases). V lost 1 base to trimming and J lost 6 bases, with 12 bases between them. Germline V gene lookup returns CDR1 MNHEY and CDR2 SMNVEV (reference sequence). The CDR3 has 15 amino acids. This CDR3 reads CASSLWAGMAGELFF. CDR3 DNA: TGTGCCAGCAGTTTATGGGCAGGGATGGCCGGGGAGCTGTTTTTT.

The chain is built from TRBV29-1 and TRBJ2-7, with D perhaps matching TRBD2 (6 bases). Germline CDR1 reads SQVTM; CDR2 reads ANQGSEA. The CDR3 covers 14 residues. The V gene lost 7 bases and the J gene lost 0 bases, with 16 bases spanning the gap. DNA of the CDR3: TGCAGCGATTCGGGACTTCCGAGCTCCTACGAGCAGTACTTC. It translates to CSDSGLPSSYEQYF.

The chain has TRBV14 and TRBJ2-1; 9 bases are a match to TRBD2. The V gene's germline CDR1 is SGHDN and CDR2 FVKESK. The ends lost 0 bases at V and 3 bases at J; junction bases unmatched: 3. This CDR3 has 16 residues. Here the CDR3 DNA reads TGTGCCAGCAGCCAAGAACCTAGCGGGAACTACAATGAGCAGTTCTTC. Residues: CASSQEPSGNYNEQFF.

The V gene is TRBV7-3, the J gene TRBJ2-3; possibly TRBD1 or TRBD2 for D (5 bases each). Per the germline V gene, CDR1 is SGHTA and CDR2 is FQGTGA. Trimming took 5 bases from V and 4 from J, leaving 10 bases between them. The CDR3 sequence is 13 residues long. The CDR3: CASSTWDADTQYF. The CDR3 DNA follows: TGTGCCAGCAGCACATGGGACGCAGATACGCAGTATTTT.

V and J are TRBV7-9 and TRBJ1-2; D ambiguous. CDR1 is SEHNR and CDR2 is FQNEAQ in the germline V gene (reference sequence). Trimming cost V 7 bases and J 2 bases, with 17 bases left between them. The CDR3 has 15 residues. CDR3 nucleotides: TGTGCCAGCACTTATTCTGCGAGCGGGAACTATGGCTACACCTTC. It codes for CASTYSASGNYGYTF.

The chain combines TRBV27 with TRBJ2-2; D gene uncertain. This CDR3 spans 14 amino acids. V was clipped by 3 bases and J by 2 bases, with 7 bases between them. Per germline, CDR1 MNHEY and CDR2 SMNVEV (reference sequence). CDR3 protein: CASSLALNTGELFF. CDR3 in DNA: TGTGCCAGCAGTTTGGCTCTAAACACCGGGGAGCTGTTTTTT.

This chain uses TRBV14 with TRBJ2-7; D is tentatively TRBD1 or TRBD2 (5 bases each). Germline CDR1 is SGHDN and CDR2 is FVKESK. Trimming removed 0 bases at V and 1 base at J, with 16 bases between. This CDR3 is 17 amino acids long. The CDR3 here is CASSQDHVGRGSYEQYF. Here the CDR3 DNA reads TGTGCCAGCAGCCAAGATCATGTGGGACGTGGATCCTACGAGCAGTACTTC.

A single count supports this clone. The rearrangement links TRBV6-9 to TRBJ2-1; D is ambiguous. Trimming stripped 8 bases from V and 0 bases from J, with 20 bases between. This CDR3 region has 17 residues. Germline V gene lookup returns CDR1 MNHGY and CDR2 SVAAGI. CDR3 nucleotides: TGTGCCAGCGCCCTGTCCGCGGCAAACCCCTCCTACAATGAGCAGTTCTTC. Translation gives CASALSAANPSYNEQFF.

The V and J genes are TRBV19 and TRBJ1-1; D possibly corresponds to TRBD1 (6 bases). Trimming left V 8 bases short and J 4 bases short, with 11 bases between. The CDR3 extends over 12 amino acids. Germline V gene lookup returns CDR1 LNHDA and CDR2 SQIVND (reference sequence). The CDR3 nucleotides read TGTGCCAGTCAACAGGGATCCACTGAAGCTTTCTTT. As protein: CASQQGSTEAFF.

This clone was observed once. CDR3 DNA: TGTGCCTGGAGTGCTGGGGGCGGGAACGAGCAGTACTTC. It yields the protein CAWSAGGGNEQYF. The J gene is TRBJ2-7, the V gene TRBV30, with D perhaps matching TRBD1 or TRBD2 (6 bases each). The ends were cut back, 1 base at V and 5 bases at J, with 12 bases in the middle. The CDR3 loop spans 13 amino acids. The V gene's germline CDR1 is GTSNPN and CDR2 SVGIG (reference sequence).

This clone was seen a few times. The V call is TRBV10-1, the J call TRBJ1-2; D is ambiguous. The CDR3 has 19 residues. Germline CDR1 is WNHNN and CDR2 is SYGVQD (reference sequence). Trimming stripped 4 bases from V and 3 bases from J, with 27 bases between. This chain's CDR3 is CASSGLPVDLASQDYGYTF. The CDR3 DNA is TGCGCCAGCAGTGGCCTTCCGGTGGACTTAGCCTCCCAAGACTATGGCTACACCTTC.

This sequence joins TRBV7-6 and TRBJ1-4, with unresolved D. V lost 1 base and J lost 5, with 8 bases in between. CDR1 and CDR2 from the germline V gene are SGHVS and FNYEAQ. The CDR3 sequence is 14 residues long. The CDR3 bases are TGTGCCAGCAGCTTAGGGTGGGAAAATGAAAAACTGTTTTTT. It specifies CASSLGWENEKLFF.

CDR3 region: CASSLRGREIDTQYF. CDR3 DNA: TGTGCCAGCAGCTTAAGGGGACGCGAGATAGATACGCAGTATTTT. This rearrangement joins TRBV11-2 to TRBJ2-3; D assignment may be TRBD1 or TRBD2 (5 bases each). The CDR3 covers 15 residues. Germline V gives CDR1 SGHAT, CDR2 FQNNGV. Trimming pared 2 bases from V and 5 bases from J, leaving 14 bases between.